This T cell receptor (beta chain) emerged from a study of OX40 agonist ivuxolimab in advanced cancers. The CDR3 length is 13 residues. Germline CDR1 reads MNHEY; CDR2 reads SMNVEV (reference sequence). V lost 5 bases, J lost 4 bases, and 10 bases lay in between. This table comes from immunoSEQ multiplex PCR, and its TCRdb copy is limited to in-frame clones, with some not included. The sample includes around 90,000 clones, about 87% of them seen just once. This sequence originates from an adult with an advanced solid tumor such as melanoma, head and neck, liver or kidney cancer. The chain combines TRBV27 with TRBJ2-3; D is unresolved. The material sequenced was CD4+ or CD8+ T cells sorted from blood, taken in a trial of the OX40 agonist ivuxolimab. The CDR3 here is CASSPYVADTQYF. The CDR3 region has the DNA TGTGCCAGCAGTCCCTACGTTGCAGATACGCAGTATTTT.